A single sample gave rise to the 30 T cell receptor beta chains below, sequenced in a study of long-term antiretroviral therapy in people with HIV. The assay used was immunoSEQ (version v3.0), run at survey level. TCRdb's copy holds only in-frame clones and misses some; the assay was immunoSEQ multiplex PCR. The sample lists 9,000 to 15,000 clones, roughly 80% occurring once. The sample was unsorted PBMCs, taken 0.8 years before starting antiretroviral therapy. The source of these receptors is a woman aged 40 to 49 with HIV.

Within the sample, this clone is medium-sized. The chain employs TRBV9 and TRBJ2-7, with D possibly matching TRBD2 (5 bases). Germline V gene lookup returns CDR1 SGDLS and CDR2 YYNGEE. V gave up 0 bases and J gave up 5 bases, with 9 bases separating them. The CDR3 is 13 residues long. The CDR3 loop reads CASSVVGGDEQYF. The CDR3 region has the DNA TGTGCCAGCAGCGTAGTCGGAGGAGACGAGCAGTACTTC.

The rearrangement joins TRBV10-3 to TRBJ2-1; 8 nucleotides match TRBD2. Germline CDR1 is ENHRY and CDR2 is SYGVKD. This CDR3 comprises 15 residues. V lost 4 bases and J lost 6; bases outside the gene matches: 8. The CDR3 DNA sequence: TGTGCCATCAGTGGTAGCGGGACCACGGGCAATGAGCAGTTCTTC. As protein: CAISGSGTTGNEQFF.

J is TRBJ2-5 and V is TRBV21-1; the D call of TRBD2 is as the table states it, not checked on the DNA. TRBV21-1 is a known pseudogene. There are 14 residues in the CDR3. The CDR3 DNA sequence: TGTGCCAGCAGCGGCGGGAGGGCCCCTGAGACCCAGTACTTC. Translating gives CASSGGRAPETQYF.

This rearrangement joins TRBV6-5 to TRBJ2-7; 9 bases line up with TRBD2. The CDR3 runs 14 residues. Germline V gene lookup returns CDR1 MNHEY and CDR2 SVGAGI. Germline trimming cut 2 bases from V and 4 bases from J; bases unmatched to any gene: 3. The CDR3 is CASSYIAGVYEQYF. CDR3 DNA sequence: TGTGCCAGCAGTTACATAGCGGGAGTTTACGAGCAGTACTTC.

The rearrangement links TRBV6-1 to TRBJ1-2, with 9 bases matching TRBD1. The CDR3 is made up of 17 amino acids. The ends lost 3 bases at V and 0 bases at J; junction bases unmatched: 8. The germline V gene encodes CDR1 MNHNS and CDR2 SASEGT. CDR3 in DNA: TGTGCCAGCAGTGACCCCTCCGGGACAGGGCCTAACTATGGCTACACCTTC. The encoded protein is CASSDPSGTGPNYGYTF.

This clone was recorded a few times. V usage is TRBV19 and J usage is TRBJ2-1; 7 bases line up with TRBD2. Germline-derived CDR1 and CDR2 are LNHDA and SQIVND (reference sequence). CDR3 length: 16 residues. V was pared by 5 bases and J by 5 bases, with 12 bases of the junction left unmatched. For the CDR3, the DNA is TGTGCCAGTAGTCCTACGCCAGGGACTACTCACAATGAGCAGTTCTTC. It yields the protein CASSPTPGTTHNEQFF.

Here the CDR3 DNA reads TGTGCCAGCAGCGCGACAGGGGGTGAAGATACGCAGTATTTT. Translating gives CASSATGGEDTQYF. The genes are TRBV5-4 and TRBJ2-3; 9 nucleotides match TRBD1. Germline CDR1 reads SGHNT; CDR2 reads YYREEE (reference sequence). V was pared by 4 bases and J by 5 bases, with 5 bases of the junction left unmatched. The CDR3 extends over 14 amino acids.

The rearrangement uses TRBV9 and TRBJ2-7, with D perhaps TRBD1 (5 bases). Germline values: CDR1 SGDLS, CDR2 YYNGEE. V lost 0 bases and J lost 1, with 8 bases in between. The CDR3 loop spans 14 amino acids. The CDR3 sequence is CASSVGGLSYEQYF. The CDR3, as DNA: TGTGCCAGCAGCGTAGGGGGCCTATCCTACGAGCAGTACTTC.

V and J are TRBV7-9 and TRBJ2-1; D unclear. This CDR3 has 14 amino acids. Per the germline V gene, CDR1 is SEHNR and CDR2 is FQNEAQ (reference sequence). Trimming cost V 0 bases and J 8 bases, with 11 bases left between them. The DNA of the CDR3 is TGTGCCAGCAGCTTAGCTCCATCATCGTATGAGCAGTTCTTC. Translating gives CASSLAPSSYEQFF. The whole variable domain, remainder taken from reference TRBV7-9 and TRBJ2-1, is DTGVSQNPRHKITKRGQNVTFRCDPISEHNRLYWYRQTLGQGPEFLTYFQNEAQLEKSRLLSDRFSAERPKGSFSTLEIQRTEQGDSAMYLCASSLAPSSYEQFFGPGTRLTVL.

V and J are TRBV30 and TRBJ2-1; D is unclear. The V end was cut by 2 bases, the J end by 0 bases, with 11 bases between. CDR3 length: 15 residues. The V gene's germline CDR1 is GTSNPN and CDR2 SVGIG (reference sequence). CDR3 nucleotides: TGTGCCTGGAGTCCGGGCCCTAGCTCCTACAATGAGCAGTTCTTC. Translated: CAWSPGPSSYNEQFF.

This clone has a handful of counts. The V gene is TRBV6-5, the J gene TRBJ1-3; TRBD1 agrees at 9 bases. J lost 3 bases, V lost 5 bases, and 2 bases had no gene match. The length of the CDR3 is 14 residues. CDR1 is MNHEY and CDR2 is SVGAGI in the germline V gene. The CDR3 loop reads CASSTGGFGNTIYF. The CDR3 DNA reads as TGTGCCAGCAGTACAGGGGGCTTTGGAAACACCATATATTTT.

The V and J genes are TRBV4-3 and TRBJ2-5; 9 bases are a match to TRBD1. J gave up 5 bases and V 1 base, and 8 bases lay outside the gene matches. The CDR3 spans 16 residues. The germline V gene has CDR1 LGHNA and CDR2 YSLEER. CDR3 loop: CASSQGAIDRGETQYF. The CDR3 bases are TGCGCCAGCAGCCAAGGTGCCATCGACAGGGGGGAGACCCAGTACTTC.

The chain carries TRBV4-1 and TRBJ1-5; possible D gene TRBD1, 6 bases. This CDR3 region has 16 residues. V lost 0 bases, J lost 5 bases, and 14 bases lay in between. Per the germline V gene, CDR1 is MGHRA and CDR2 is YSYEKL. The CDR3 loop is CASSQDRGGGDQPQHF. The DNA of the CDR3 is TGCGCCAGCAGCCAAGATCGGGGAGGGGGGGATCAGCCCCAGCATTTT.

This clone turned up a few times. The rearrangement links TRBV9 to TRBJ2-2; D perhaps matches TRBD2 (5 bases). This CDR3 is 16 amino acids long. CDR1 is SGDLS, CDR2 YYNGEE, per germline. Trimming took off 0 bases at V and 5 bases at J, with 14 bases between the two ends. CDR3 sequence reads: CASSVDEGLETGELFF. CDR3 nucleotide sequence: TGTGCCAGCAGCGTAGACGAGGGCCTTGAAACCGGGGAGCTGTTTTTT. Based on the CDR3 plus reference TRBV9 and TRBJ2-2, the full variable domain is DSGVTQTPKHLITATGQRVTLRCSPRSGDLSVYWYQQSLDQGLQFLIQYYNGEERAKGNILERFSAQQFPDLHSELNLSSLELGDSALYFCASSVDEGLETGELFFGEGSRLTVL.

The gene calls are TRBV29-1 and TRBJ1-1; D possibly corresponds to TRBD1 (5 bases). Per the germline V gene, CDR1 is SQVTM and CDR2 is ANQGSEA. This CDR3 is built from 17 residues. The V and J ends lost 5 bases and 8 bases respectively, with 30 bases between them. In nucleotides, the CDR3 is TGCAGCGTTCACGCGGTGAAGTTCGAGTCGGGGGTCCAGGAAGCTTTCTTT. Protein sequence: CSVHAVKFESGVQEAFF.

J is TRBJ1-4 and V is TRBV27; D gene unclear. Germline V gene lookup returns CDR1 MNHEY and CDR2 SMNVEV (reference sequence). The CDR3 runs 15 residues. Trimming left V 4 bases short and J 5 bases short, with 14 bases between. This chain's CDR3 is CASSYLGSPNEKLFF. In DNA, the CDR3 is TGTGCCAGCAGTTATCTGGGGTCACCGAATGAAAAACTGTTTTTT.

This clone is large within its sample. J is TRBJ1-2 and V is TRBV27, with 9 bases aligning to TRBD1. The length of the CDR3 is 15 residues. Trimming took 5 bases from V and 2 from J; bases not matched to a gene: 6. Germline assignment: CDR1 MNHEY and CDR2 SMNVEV (reference sequence). The CDR3 reads CASSPRTGANYGYTF. In DNA, the CDR3 is TGTGCCAGCAGTCCTAGGACAGGGGCAAACTATGGCTACACCTTC.

The rearrangement uses TRBV6-1 and TRBJ2-3; 7 bases are a match to TRBD2. CDR3 length: 14 residues. Germline assignment: CDR1 MNHNS and CDR2 SASEGT. Germline trimming cut 4 bases from V and 2 bases from J; bases unmatched to any gene: 3. The CDR3 nucleotides are TGTGCCAGCAGTGGGACTAGGCTCACAGATACGCAGTATTTT. This codes for CASSGTRLTDTQYF.

CDR3 nucleotides: TGTGCCAGCAGTCCTGACCGGACCGTGTCACTACGGGAGCAGTTCTTC. Translation: CASSPDRTVSLREQFF. This rearrangement joins TRBV2 to TRBJ2-1, with D hard to call. This CDR3 region has 16 residues. Germline V gene sequence: CDR1 SNHLY, CDR2 FYNNEI. V lost 5 bases to trimming and J lost 10 bases, with 24 bases between them.

In this sample, this clone turned up once. The chain joins TRBV27 to TRBJ2-5; no clear D. V was pared by 3 bases and J by 2 bases, with 13 bases between. This CDR3 is built from 15 residues. Germline V gene data show CDR1 as MNHEY and CDR2 as SMNVEV (reference sequence). CDR3 protein: CASSFGTALQETQYF. In DNA form, the CDR3 reads TGTGCCAGCAGTTTCGGAACGGCCCTGCAAGAGACCCAGTACTTC.

V gene TRBV6-4 combines with J gene TRBJ2-7, with D hard to call. The CDR3 spans 13 residues. The V end lost 2 bases, the J end lost 1 base, and 6 bases lay between the germline ends. Germline CDR1 MRHNA, CDR2 SNTAGT. CDR3 bases: TGTGCCAGCAGTGACGGACCATCCTACGAGCAGTACTTC. Translation: CASSDGPSYEQYF.

The V call is TRBV7-9, the J call TRBJ2-3; 8 bases align to TRBD1. The junction had 8 bases not matched to a gene; V was cut back by 3 bases and J by 0 bases. Germline CDR1 and CDR2: SEHNR and FQNEAQ (reference sequence). The CDR3 has 17 amino acids. The CDR3 DNA follows: TGTGCCAGCAGCTTTGGGGTGGACAGGGTGAGCACAGATACGCAGTATTTT. This encodes CASSFGVDRVSTDTQYF.

This clone appeared once. This chain connects TRBV6-5 to TRBJ2-1, with D possibly TRBD1 on 7 matching bases. V lost 2 bases and J lost 7, with 12 bases in between. Germline V gene lookup returns CDR1 MNHEY and CDR2 SVGAGI. The CDR3 contains 14 residues. Here the CDR3 DNA reads TGTGCCAGCAGTTACGGGGGGACAGTAAATGAGCAGTTCTTC. Its protein is CASSYGGTVNEQFF.

CDR3 DNA sequence: TGTGCCAGCAGCTTGGGGGGGGTCCTGGCTTATGGCTACACCTTC. It encodes CASSLGGVLAYGYTF. This chain links TRBV5-5 with TRBJ1-2, with D possibly TRBD1 on 5 matching bases. The germline V and J ends were trimmed by 0 bases and 5 bases, with 14 bases remaining between them. Germline V lookup: CDR1 SGHKS, CDR2 YYEKEE (reference sequence). CDR3 size: 15 residues.

This chain uses TRBV6-5 with TRBJ2-5; TRBD1 aligns across 8 bases. CDR1 and CDR2 (germline): MNHEY, SVGAGI. The V gene end was trimmed by 0 bases and the J gene end by 5 bases; junction bases not matched to a gene: 2. The CDR3 is made up of 14 amino acids. The CDR3 sequence: CASSYSGQGETQYF. CDR3 coding DNA: TGTGCCAGCAGTTACTCTGGACAGGGCGAGACCCAGTACTTC.

The CDR3 nucleotides are TGCAGCGTTGAGCCTGACAGGGACCCTCTCTGGACCCAGTACTTC. Its protein product is CSVEPDRDPLWTQYF. The rearrangement links TRBV29-1 to TRBJ2-5; TRBD1 agrees at 7 bases. V trimming: 3 bases; J trimming: 7 bases; junction bases outside the gene matches: 14. CDR1 is SQVTM, CDR2 ANQGSEA, per germline. This CDR3 has 15 residues. Drawing the rest from reference TRBV29-1 and TRBJ2-5, the complete variable domain is SAVISQKPSRDICQRGTSLTIQCQVDSQVTMMFWYRQQPGQSLTLIATANQGSEATYESGFVIDKFPISRPNLTFSTLTVSNMSPEDSSIYLCSVEPDRDPLWTQYFGPGTRLLVL.

This clone has only a few counts. J is TRBJ2-7 and V is TRBV7-8; tentative D call: TRBD1 (7 bases). The CDR3 is made up of 14 amino acids. The germline V gene encodes CDR1 SGHVS and CDR2 FQNEAQ. Trimming stripped 2 bases from V and 5 bases from J, with 13 bases between. CDR3 amino acids: CASSLFQGGDEQYF. The CDR3 DNA reads as TGTGCCAGCAGCTTATTTCAGGGGGGCGACGAGCAGTACTTC.

In this sample, this clone turned up once. The CDR3 region is CASSFGVAETQYF. The CDR3 region has the DNA TGTGCCAGCAGCTTTGGGGTTGCAGAGACCCAGTACTTC. This chain joins TRBV7-9 and TRBJ2-5, with D hard to call. V was pared by 3 bases and J by 4 bases, with 9 bases between. This CDR3 comprises 13 residues. Per the germline V gene, CDR1 is SEHNR and CDR2 is FQNEAQ (reference sequence).

This clone has a handful of counts. The J gene is TRBJ2-7, the V gene TRBV19; D possibly corresponds to TRBD2 (6 bases). The CDR3 has 13 amino acids. The germline V and J ends were trimmed by 5 bases and 0 bases, with 8 bases remaining between them. Germline loops: CDR1 LNHDA, CDR2 SQIVND (reference sequence). The DNA of the CDR3 is TGTGCCAGTAGTCTGGGACTCTCCTACGAGCAGTACTTC. Protein product: CASSLGLSYEQYF.

The chain recombines TRBV5-4 with TRBJ1-3; D not certain. Per the germline V gene, CDR1 is SGHNT and CDR2 is YYREEE (reference sequence). This CDR3 has 16 residues. With 0 bases removed from V and 2 bases from J, the gap between germline ends came to 12 bases. The CDR3 DNA sequence: TGTGCCAGCAGCTTGGCGGGGTTCCCAACTGGAAACACCATATATTTT. Amino acid sequence: CASSLAGFPTGNTIYF.